Given below is one TCR beta chain in context. This CDR3 region has 14 residues. Trimming took off 4 bases at V and 5 bases at J, with 11 bases between the two ends. Germline lookup yields CDR1 LNHDA and CDR2 SQIVND (reference sequence). Primers: 60 Vbeta forward and 13 Jbeta reverse. TCRdb's table, derived via immunoSEQ multiplex PCR, lists solely in-frame clones and lacks some. The sample records approximately 89,000 clones, less than 80% being singletons. The sample originates from a study of cytomegalovirus exposure and HLA in healthy donors. The genes are TRBV19 and TRBJ2-2, with D perhaps matching TRBD2 (6 bases). The sample consisted of PBMCs. This clonotype was obtained from a male donor in good health and CMV-seronegative. CDR3 loop: CASSRTRGTGELFF. CDR3 DNA sequence: TGTGCCAGTAGTAGGACACGGGGGACCGGGGAGCTGTTTTTT.